This paragraph reports one T cell receptor beta chain. Its antigen is unknown. The authors ran a second PCR of 7 to 11 cycles using a sample-barcoded 5' primer and a J-beta primer mix. Using its own MiXCR run on the 5' RACE reads, TCRdb lists one record per CDR3 protein. The sample consists of 730,000 or so distinct CDR3 sequences, roughly 44% of them appearing once. This entry comes from a study of blood T cells in healthy people across ages. Study-level points and caveats: Significant beta diversity loss was already apparent by age approximately 38, declining roughly linearly.

Trimming cost V 2 bases and J 0 bases; bases outside gene matches: 12. The CDR3 spans 20 residues. From germline, CDR1 is MDHEN and CDR2 SYDVKM. PBMCs, at least 6.5 million per sample, were isolated. The sequencing input was blood. The chain links TRBV28 to TRBJ2-5; 13 bases align to TRBD2. The TCR originated in an older woman in good health. The CDR3 loop reads CASSLHLPGLAGVHQETQYF. CDR3 DNA: TGTGCCAGCAGTTTACACCTCCCTGGACTAGCGGGAGTCCACCAAGAGACCCAGTACTTC.